The present entry profiles one TCR beta chain with its context. The sample is drawn from a study of blood T cell repertoires in COVID-19. Across the whole study: Researchers got acute and convalescent COVID-19 samples from the United States, Italy and Spain. Sample material is recorded as cDNA or gDNA derived from T cells, B-cell-depleted T cells, or PBMCs.

This CDR3 has 17 residues. V shed 1 base, J shed 5 bases, and the junction held 10 bases outside the gene matches. Germline CDR1 is SGHVS and CDR2 is FNYEAQ. In the authors' methods: Quantification of nucleated cells was approximated via reference gene primer amplification. Assay used: immunoSEQ multiplex PCR; TCRdb lists only in-frame clones, some missing. For V, J and clone size, that table is used; D and trimming come from the DNA. The repertoire holds approximately 240,000 clones, with 65% to 80% as singletons. Sequences were obtained from peripheral blood. The rearrangement uses TRBV7-6 and TRBJ1-4, with 7 bases identical to TRBD1. The sequence was collected from a woman aged 40 to 49 with active or convalescent COVID-19. The CDR3 region has the DNA TGTGCCAGCAGCTTAGGCCGAGACAGGGAGGCAAATGAAAAACTGTTTTTT. Its protein product is CASSLGRDREANEKLFF.